This T cell receptor (beta chain) was sequenced in a study of T cells after posttransplantation cyclophosphamide. Study results and limitations: Tissue-infiltrating T cells from skin or gut overlapped little with blood T cells. Later post-transplant blood repertoires were often dominated by donor CD8+ memory clones. Recipient CMV seropositivity and CMV reactivation strongly tracked TRB clonality.

This clone came up a few times. The antigen is undetermined. Using immunoSEQ multiplex PCR, the repertoire was profiled, and TCRdb retains in-frame clones only, with some absent. The sample has approximately 40,000 clones, none seen only once; the top ten hold about 2%. This related bone marrow graft donor gave peripheral blood on the day of marrow donation. This CDR3 comprises 12 residues. Germline CDR1 and CDR2: MNHEY and SVGAGI. V gave up 6 bases and J gave up 7 bases; unmatched junction bases: 5. Sequenced: PBMCs. This sequence was found in a man aged 40-49 years in good health, CMV-negative, and a related stem cell transplant donor. This chain joins TRBV6-5 and TRBJ1-2, with TRBD1 matching 7 bases. The CDR3, as DNA: TGTGCCAGCAGCGACAGGGTGGCTGGCTACACCTTC. It is translated as CASSDRVAGYTF.